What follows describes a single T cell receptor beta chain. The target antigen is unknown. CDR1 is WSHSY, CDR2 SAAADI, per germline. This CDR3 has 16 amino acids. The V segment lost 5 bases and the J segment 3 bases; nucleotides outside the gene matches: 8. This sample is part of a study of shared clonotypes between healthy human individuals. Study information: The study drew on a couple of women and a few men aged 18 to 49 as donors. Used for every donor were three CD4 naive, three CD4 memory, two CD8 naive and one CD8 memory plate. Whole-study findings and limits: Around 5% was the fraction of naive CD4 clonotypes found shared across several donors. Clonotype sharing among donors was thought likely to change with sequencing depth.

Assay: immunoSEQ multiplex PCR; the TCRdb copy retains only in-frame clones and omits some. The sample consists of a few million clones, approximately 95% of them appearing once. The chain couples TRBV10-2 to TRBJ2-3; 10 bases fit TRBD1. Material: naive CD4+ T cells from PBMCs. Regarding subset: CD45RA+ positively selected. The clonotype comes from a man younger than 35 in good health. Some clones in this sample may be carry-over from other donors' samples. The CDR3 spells CASSSWDRGFTDTQYF. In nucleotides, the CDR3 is TGCGCCAGCAGTTCATGGGACAGGGGATTTACAGATACGCAGTATTTT.